A selection of T cell receptor beta chains follows, all from one sample in a study of shared clonotypes between healthy human individuals. The repertoire was sequenced with immunoSEQ multiplex PCR; TCRdb's copy has only in-frame clones and lacks some. The data contain about 2 million clones, over 85% of them singletons. Sequences were obtained from naive CD8+ T cells sorted from blood. These receptors were obtained from a man aged 18 to 29 in good health. CDR3s leave out the opening cysteine and the closing phenylalanine or tryptophan.

cdr3_length | v_call | cdr3_aa
13 | TRBV30 | AWSQGAEMNTEAF
12 | TRBV14 | ASSQWQARGGYT
9 | TRBV6-1 | ASRIEEKLF
10 | TRBV27 | ASRQGHTEAF
14 | TRBV6-1 | ASSEGLAGYYNEQF
15 | TRBV12-5 | ASGLVLAGALNTEAF
9 | TRBV30 | AWREFNEQF
13 | TRBV4-1 | ASSQVDTYEDGYT
11 | TRBV10-3 | AIATGQGDEQF
9 | TRBV10-3 | ATGTGGEQY
13 | TRBV10-3 | AISDWDRAQETQY
11 | TRBV7-9 | ASSLYDQETQY
12 | TRBV6-5 | ASSYVEASYEQY
12 | TRBV5-1 | ASSLVAGNTEAF
12 | TRBV27 | ASSGSNSYNEQF
14 | TRBV7-9 | ASSPQKGERSYEQY
12 | TRBV28 | ASSLTGEAGELF
13 | TRBV27 | ASSLTIGPLNEQF
12 | TRBV27 | ASSLGLAVNEQF
12 | TRBV7-2 | ASSLGHLTYEQY
13 | TRBV19 | ASSPWTGDNQPQH
16 | TRBV4-1 | ASSQEGQGLWGNQPQH
13 | TRBV18 | ASSPLQGKGYEQY
13 | TRBV11-2 | ASSVDRSTGNTIY
11 | TRBV29-1 | SVVEGGRYEQY
10 | TRBV29-1 | SVVGSDYEQY
13 | TRBV4-3 | ASSQGIGTTYEQY
13 | TRBV9 | ASSGDGLAPDEQY
10 | TRBV2 | ASMSAYNEQF
13 | TRBV5-6 | ASSLGQGAADTQY